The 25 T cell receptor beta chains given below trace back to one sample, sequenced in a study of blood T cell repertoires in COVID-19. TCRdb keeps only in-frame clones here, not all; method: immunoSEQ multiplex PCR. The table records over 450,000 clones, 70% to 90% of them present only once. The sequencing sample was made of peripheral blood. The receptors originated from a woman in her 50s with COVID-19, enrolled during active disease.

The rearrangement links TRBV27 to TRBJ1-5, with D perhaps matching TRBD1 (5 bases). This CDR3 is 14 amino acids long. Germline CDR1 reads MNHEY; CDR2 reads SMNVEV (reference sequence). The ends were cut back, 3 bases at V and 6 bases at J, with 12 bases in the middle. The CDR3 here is CASSLWGEGQPQHF. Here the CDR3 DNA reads TGTGCCAGCAGTTTGTGGGGGGAGGGTCAGCCCCAGCATTTT.

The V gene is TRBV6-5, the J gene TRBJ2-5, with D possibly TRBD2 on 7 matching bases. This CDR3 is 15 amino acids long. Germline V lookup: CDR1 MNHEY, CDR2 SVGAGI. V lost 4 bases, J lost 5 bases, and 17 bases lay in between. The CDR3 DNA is TGTGCCAGCAGTTTACAGGGAGACGGGGGGGAGACCCAGTACTTC. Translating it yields CASSLQGDGGETQYF.

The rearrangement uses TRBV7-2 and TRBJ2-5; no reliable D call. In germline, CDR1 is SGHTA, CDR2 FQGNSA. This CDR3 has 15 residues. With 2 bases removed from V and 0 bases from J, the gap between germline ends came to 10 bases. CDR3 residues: CASSLHGGDQETQYF. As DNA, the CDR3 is TGTGCCAGCAGCTTACACGGCGGAGACCAAGAGACCCAGTACTTC.

The CDR3, as DNA: TGTGCCAGCAGCTTAGCGCTAACAGGGCGACGGGACGAGCAGTACTTC. It translates to CASSLALTGRRDEQYF. The chain recombines TRBV7-9 with TRBJ2-7; TRBD1 is a possible D gene (6 bases). This CDR3 region has 16 residues. Per the germline V gene, CDR1 is SEHNR and CDR2 is FQNEAQ (reference sequence). V lost 0 bases, J lost 5 bases, and 17 bases lay in between. Full variable domain (missing parts from reference TRBV7-9 and TRBJ2-7): DTGVSQNPRHKITKRGQNVTFRCDPISEHNRLYWYRQTLGQGPEFLTYFQNEAQLEKSRLLSDRFSAERPKGSFSTLEIQRTEQGDSAMYLCASSLALTGRRDEQYFGPGTRLTVT.

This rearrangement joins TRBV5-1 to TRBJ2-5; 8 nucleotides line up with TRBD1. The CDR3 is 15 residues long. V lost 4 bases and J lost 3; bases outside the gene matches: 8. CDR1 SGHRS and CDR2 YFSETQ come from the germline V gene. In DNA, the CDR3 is TGCGCCAGCAGCCGCGGGGACAGGAGTGAAGAGACCCAGTACTTC. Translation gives CASSRGDRSEETQYF.

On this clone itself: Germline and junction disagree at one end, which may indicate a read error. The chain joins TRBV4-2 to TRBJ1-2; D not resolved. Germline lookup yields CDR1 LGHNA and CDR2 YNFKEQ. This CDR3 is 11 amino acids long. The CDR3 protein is CASSQDRATLF. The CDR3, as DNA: TGTGCCAGCAGCCAAGACCGAGCAACCCTCTTC.

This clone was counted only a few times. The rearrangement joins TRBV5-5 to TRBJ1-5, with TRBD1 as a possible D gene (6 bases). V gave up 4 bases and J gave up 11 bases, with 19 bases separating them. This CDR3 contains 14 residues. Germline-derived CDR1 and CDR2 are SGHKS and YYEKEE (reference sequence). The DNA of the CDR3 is TGTGCCAGCAGCCCAATCCGGCGGACAGATTCCCAGCATTTT. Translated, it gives CASSPIRRTDSQHF.

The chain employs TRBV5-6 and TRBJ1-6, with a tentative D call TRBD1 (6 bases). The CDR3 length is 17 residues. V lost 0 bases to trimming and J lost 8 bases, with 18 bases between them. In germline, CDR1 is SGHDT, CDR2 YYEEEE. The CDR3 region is CASSLVGGHFVDSPLHF. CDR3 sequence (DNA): TGTGCCAGCAGCTTGGTAGGGGGTCATTTTGTTGATTCACCCCTCCACTTT.

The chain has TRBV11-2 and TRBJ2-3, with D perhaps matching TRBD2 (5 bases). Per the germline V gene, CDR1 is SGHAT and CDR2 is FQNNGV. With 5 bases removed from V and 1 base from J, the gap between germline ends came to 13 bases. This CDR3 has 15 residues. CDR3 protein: CASSPSGGGTDTQYF. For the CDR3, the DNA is TGTGCCAGCAGCCCCAGCGGCGGAGGCACAGATACGCAGTATTTT.

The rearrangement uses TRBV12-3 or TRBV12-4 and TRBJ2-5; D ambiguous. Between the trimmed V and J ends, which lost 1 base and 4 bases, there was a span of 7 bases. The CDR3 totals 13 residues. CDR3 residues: CASSLGLRETQYF. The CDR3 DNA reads TGTGCCAGCAGTTTAGGCTTGAGAGAGACCCAGTACTTC.

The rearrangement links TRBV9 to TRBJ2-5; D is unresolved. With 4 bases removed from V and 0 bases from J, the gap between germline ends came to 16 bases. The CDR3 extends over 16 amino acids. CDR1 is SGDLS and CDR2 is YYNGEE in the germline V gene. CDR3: CASSPTGDEYQETQYF. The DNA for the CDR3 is TGTGCCAGCAGCCCCACCGGAGACGAGTACCAAGAGACCCAGTACTTC.

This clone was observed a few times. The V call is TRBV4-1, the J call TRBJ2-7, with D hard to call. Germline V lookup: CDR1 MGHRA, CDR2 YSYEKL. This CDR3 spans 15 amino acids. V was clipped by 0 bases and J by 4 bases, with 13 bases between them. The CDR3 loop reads CASSQDRSGQYEQYF. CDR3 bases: TGCGCCAGCAGCCAAGATCGATCAGGCCAATACGAGCAGTACTTC.

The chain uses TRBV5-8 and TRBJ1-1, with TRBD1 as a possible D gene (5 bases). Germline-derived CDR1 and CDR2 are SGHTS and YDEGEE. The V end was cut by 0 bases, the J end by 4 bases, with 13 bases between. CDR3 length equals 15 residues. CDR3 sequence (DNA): TGTGCCAGCAGCTTGGAAGGGGCCGAGGTCACTGAAGCTTTCTTT. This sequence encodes CASSLEGAEVTEAFF.

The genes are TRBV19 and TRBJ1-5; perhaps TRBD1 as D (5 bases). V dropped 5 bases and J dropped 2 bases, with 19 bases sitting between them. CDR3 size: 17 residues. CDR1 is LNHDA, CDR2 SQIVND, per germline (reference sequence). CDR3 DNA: TGTGCCAGTAGTCCTGGGGCTTTACTTTACGGCAATCAGCCCCAGCATTTT. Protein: CASSPGALLYGNQPQHF.

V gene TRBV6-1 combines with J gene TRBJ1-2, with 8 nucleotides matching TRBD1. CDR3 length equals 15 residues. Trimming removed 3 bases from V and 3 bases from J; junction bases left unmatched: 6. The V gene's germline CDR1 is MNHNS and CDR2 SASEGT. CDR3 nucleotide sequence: TGTGCCAGCAGTGAGTCCCTGACAGGGGACTATGGCTACACCTTC. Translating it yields CASSESLTGDYGYTF.

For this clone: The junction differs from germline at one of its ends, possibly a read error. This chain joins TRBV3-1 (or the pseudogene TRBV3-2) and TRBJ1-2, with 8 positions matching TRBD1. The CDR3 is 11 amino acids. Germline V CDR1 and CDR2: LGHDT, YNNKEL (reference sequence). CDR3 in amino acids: CASSQGTGTKF. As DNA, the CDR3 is TGTGCCAGCAGCCAAGGGACAGGGACAAAATTC.

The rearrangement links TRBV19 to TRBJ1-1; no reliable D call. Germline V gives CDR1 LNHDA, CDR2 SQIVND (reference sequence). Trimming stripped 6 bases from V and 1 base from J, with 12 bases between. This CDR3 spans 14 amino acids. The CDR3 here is CASSLLDTNTEAFF. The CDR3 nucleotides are TGTGCCAGTAGCCTCCTAGATACGAACACTGAAGCTTTCTTT.

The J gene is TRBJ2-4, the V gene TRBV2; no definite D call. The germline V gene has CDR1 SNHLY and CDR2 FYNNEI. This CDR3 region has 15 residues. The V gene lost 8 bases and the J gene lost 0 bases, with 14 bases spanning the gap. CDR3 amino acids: CASAQNLLAKNIQYF. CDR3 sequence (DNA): TGTGCCAGCGCACAGAACCTTCTAGCCAAAAACATTCAGTACTTC. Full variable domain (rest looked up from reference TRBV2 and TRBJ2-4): EPEVTQTPSHQVTQMGQEVILRCVPISNHLYFYWYRQILGQKVEFLVSFYNNEISEKSEIFDDQFSVERPDGSNFTLKIRSTKLEDSAMYFCASAQNLLAKNIQYFGAGTRLSVL.

CDR3 DNA sequence: TGTGCCAGCAGTAACACGAGGTCGAATTCACCCCTCCACTTT. It translates to CASSNTRSNSPLHF. The chain couples TRBV6-2 or TRBV6-3 to TRBJ1-6; the D is unclear. CDR3 size: 14 residues. The ends were cut back, 5 bases at V and 7 bases at J, with 12 bases in the middle. Germline V gives CDR1 MNHEY, CDR2 SVGEGT.

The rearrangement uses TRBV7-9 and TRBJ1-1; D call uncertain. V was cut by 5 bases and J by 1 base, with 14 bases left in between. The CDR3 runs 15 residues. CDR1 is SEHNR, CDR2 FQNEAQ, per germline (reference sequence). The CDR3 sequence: CASSHNLGANTEAFF. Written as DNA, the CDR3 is TGTGCCAGCAGCCATAACCTGGGAGCGAACACTGAAGCTTTCTTT.

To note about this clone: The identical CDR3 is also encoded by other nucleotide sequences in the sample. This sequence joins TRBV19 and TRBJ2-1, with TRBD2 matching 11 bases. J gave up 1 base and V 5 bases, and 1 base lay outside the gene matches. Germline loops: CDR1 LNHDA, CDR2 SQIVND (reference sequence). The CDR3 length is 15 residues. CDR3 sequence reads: CASSPSGGSYNEQFF. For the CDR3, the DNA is TGTGCCAGTAGTCCTAGCGGGGGGTCCTACAATGAGCAGTTCTTC.

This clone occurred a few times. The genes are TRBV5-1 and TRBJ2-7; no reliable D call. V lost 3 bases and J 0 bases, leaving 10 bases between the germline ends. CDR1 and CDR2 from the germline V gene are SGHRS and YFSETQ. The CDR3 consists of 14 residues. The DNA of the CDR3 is TGCGCCAGCAGCTGGTACCCTACCTCCTACGAGCAGTACTTC. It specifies CASSWYPTSYEQYF.

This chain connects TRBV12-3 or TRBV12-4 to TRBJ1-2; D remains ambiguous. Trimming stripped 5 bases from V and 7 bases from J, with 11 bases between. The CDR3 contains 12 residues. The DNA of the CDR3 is TGTGCCAGCAGTCGAATCCGGTTTGGCTACACCTTC. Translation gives CASSRIRFGYTF.

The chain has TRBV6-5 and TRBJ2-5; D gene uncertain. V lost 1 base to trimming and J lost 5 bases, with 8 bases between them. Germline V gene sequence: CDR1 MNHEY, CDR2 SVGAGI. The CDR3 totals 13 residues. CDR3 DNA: TGTGCCAGCAGTTACTTGACAACGGAGACCCAGTACTTC. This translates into CASSYLTTETQYF.

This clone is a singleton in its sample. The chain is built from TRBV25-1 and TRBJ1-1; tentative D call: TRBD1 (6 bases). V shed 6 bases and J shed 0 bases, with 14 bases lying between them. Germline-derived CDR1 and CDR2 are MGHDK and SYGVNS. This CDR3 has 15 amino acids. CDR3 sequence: CASRAGTLMNTEAFF. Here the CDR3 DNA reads TGTGCCAGCAGGGCCGGGACACTCATGAACACTGAAGCTTTCTTT.